Following are 28 T cell receptor beta chains from one sample sequenced in a study of identical twins. TCRdb processed the 5' RACE reads anew with MiXCR; each CDR3 protein has one entry. The table includes about 890,000 distinct CDR3 sequences, about 12% detected once. This sample also appeared in a second study, on yellow fever vaccine responses in identical twins.

Specimen: PBMCs. The receptors were gathered from a young woman in good health.

This clonotype was detected a few times. The V call is TRBV12-3 or TRBV12-4, the J call TRBJ1-2; D remains ambiguous. The CDR3 spans 14 residues. V lost 8 bases and J 0 bases, leaving 13 bases between the germline ends. Here the CDR3 DNA reads TGTGCCAGCGGGGTCCGACCGTCTAACTATGGCTACACCTTC. This translates into CASGVRPSNYGYTF.

This clonotype was picked up a small number of times. The chain joins TRBV5-1 to TRBJ2-1; the match to TRBD2 covers 8 bases. Germline V gene data show CDR1 as SGHRS and CDR2 as YFSETQ. Unmatched junction bases numbered 8, after V lost 1 base and J lost 8 bases. The CDR3 totals 15 residues. The CDR3 loop is CASSLSASGSDEQFF. The CDR3 DNA reads as TGCGCCAGCAGCTTGTCTGCTAGCGGGTCGGATGAGCAGTTCTTC.

This chain uses TRBV9 with TRBJ2-2, with D possibly being TRBD2 (6 bases). The CDR3 loop spans 17 amino acids. CDR1 SGDLS and CDR2 YYNGEE come from the germline V gene. V lost 5 bases and J lost 4, with 21 bases in between. The CDR3 coding sequence is TGTGCCAGCAGTGCACCCTATTTAGCGGCGGGCACCGGGGAGCTGTTTTTT. Translating it yields CASSAPYLAAGTGELFF.

This clonotype was seen more than once but under ten times. This chain joins TRBV6-1 and TRBJ2-3; 11 bases fit TRBD2. With V trimmed by 7 bases and J by 10 bases, 10 bases remained unmatched. Germline values: CDR1 MNHNS, CDR2 SASEGT. The CDR3 runs to 14 residues. The DNA for the CDR3 is TGTGCCAGCACGGGAATAGCGGGAGGGCGTCCGCAGTATTTT. It is translated as CASTGIAGGRPQYF.

This chain links TRBV7-7 with TRBJ2-1; either TRBD1 or TRBD2 may fit D (5 bases each). Germline loops: CDR1 SSHAT, CDR2 FNYEAQ (reference sequence). With 5 bases removed from V and 8 bases from J, the gap between germline ends came to 13 bases. The CDR3 runs 13 residues. The DNA of the CDR3 is TGTGCCAGCAGCCAAAACCGGGGCTATGAGCAGTTCTTC. Translating it yields CASSQNRGYEQFF.

This clonotype came up many times. The chain has TRBV20-1 and TRBJ2-1, with TRBD1 matching over 7 bases. This CDR3 region has 14 residues. Germline CDR1 DFQATT, CDR2 SNEGSKA (reference sequence). CDR3 loop: CRVEQGRGSGEQFF. The CDR3 DNA is TGCAGGGTTGAACAGGGCAGGGGGTCAGGTGAGCAGTTCTTC.

This clonotype was seen more than once but under ten times. The rearrangement links TRBV2 to TRBJ1-1, with D tentatively TRBD1 (6 bases). V shed 3 bases and J shed 0 bases, with 8 bases lying between them. The CDR3 is 14 residues long. The V gene's germline CDR1 is SNHLY and CDR2 FYNNEI. The CDR3 sequence is CASSDRDMNTEAFF. The CDR3 region has the DNA TGTGCCAGCAGTGACAGGGACATGAACACTGAAGCTTTCTTT.

The chain couples TRBV9 to TRBJ2-3; 11 nucleotides agree with TRBD2. CDR1 is SGDLS, CDR2 YYNGEE, per germline. This CDR3 comprises 17 residues. Trimming took 4 bases from V and 4 from J; bases not matched to a gene: 11. CDR3: CASSPGTSGPWADTQYF. CDR3 nucleotides: TGTGCCAGCAGCCCAGGGACTAGCGGACCCTGGGCAGATACGCAGTATTTT.

The gene calls are TRBV9 and TRBJ2-3, with 7 bases matching TRBD1. Germline CDR1 and CDR2: SGDLS and YYNGEE. Trimming at V came to 3 bases and at J to 2 bases, leaving 6 bases not matched to a gene. This CDR3 comprises 15 residues. The CDR3 DNA follows: TGTGCCAGCAGCGGACAGGGAGTTTTCACAGATACGCAGTATTTT. This encodes CASSGQGVFTDTQYF.

The genes are TRBV5-1 and TRBJ2-1; TRBD2 aligns across 9 bases. The V gene end was trimmed by 4 bases and the J gene end by 3 bases; junction bases not matched to a gene: 8. The CDR3 loop spans 16 amino acids. CDR1 is SGHRS and CDR2 is YFSETQ in the germline V gene. The CDR3 DNA sequence: TGCGCCAGCAGCGAGTCAGCGGGAGGTGGCTACAATGAGCAGTTCTTC. Its translation is CASSESAGGGYNEQFF.

The chain employs TRBV12-3 or TRBV12-4 and TRBJ2-3; weak D call: TRBD1 (5 bases). CDR3 length: 14 residues. Trimming left V 3 bases short and J 4 bases short, with 11 bases between. The CDR3 reads CASSLGPYADTQYF. CDR3 DNA sequence: TGTGCCAGCAGTTTGGGGCCATACGCAGATACGCAGTATTTT.

The chain is built from TRBV20-1 and TRBJ2-6, with 8 positions matching TRBD1. V was clipped by 5 bases and J by 2 bases; unmatched bases: 8. Germline V gives CDR1 DFQATT, CDR2 SNEGSKA (reference sequence). This CDR3 is built from 16 residues. The CDR3 region has the DNA TGCAGTGCTCGCAGGACAGGGAAAGCTGGGGCCAACGTCCTGACTTTC. It specifies CSARRTGKAGANVLTF.

The chain uses TRBV7-2 and TRBJ1-1; D is perhaps TRBD1 (5 bases). This CDR3 spans 16 amino acids. V lost 1 base to trimming and J lost 5 bases, with 17 bases between them. Germline V lookup: CDR1 SGHTA, CDR2 FQGNSA. CDR3 amino acids: CASSLVSFGGRTEAFF. The CDR3 nucleotides are TGTGCCAGCAGCTTAGTATCCTTTGGGGGAAGGACTGAAGCTTTCTTT.

Comments on this clonotype: This likely comes from a read error, as the CDR3 has no conserved phenylalanine or tryptophan at its end. V usage is TRBV18 and J usage is TRBJ2-1; 12 bases align to TRBD2. V shed 3 bases and J 8 bases; nucleotides not matched to a gene: 5. This CDR3 spans 15 amino acids. Germline lookup yields CDR1 KGHSH and CDR2 LQKENI. For the CDR3, the DNA is TGTGCCAGCTCACCCCTAGCGGGGGGGTTGTATGAGCAGTTCTCC. This codes for CASSPLAGGLYEQFS.

The J gene is TRBJ2-3, the V gene TRBV4-1; perhaps TRBD2 as D (5 bases). Trimming removed 4 bases at V and 1 base at J, with 12 bases between. The CDR3 runs to 15 residues. Germline V gene sequence: CDR1 MGHRA, CDR2 YSYEKL. The chain's CDR3 is CASSRTPPGTDTQYF. The CDR3 nucleotides are TGCGCCAGCAGCCGGACTCCGCCTGGCACAGATACGCAGTATTTT.

This clonotype was observed a handful of times. The V gene is TRBV12-3 or TRBV12-4, the J gene TRBJ2-3; D remains ambiguous. The V and J ends lost 4 bases and 2 bases respectively, with 13 bases between them. The CDR3 is made up of 15 amino acids. The CDR3 protein is CASSSTGPDTDTQYF. The CDR3, as DNA: TGTGCCAGCAGTTCTACCGGACCGGACACAGATACGCAGTATTTT.

This clonotype has just a few counts. The rearrangement uses TRBV20-1 and TRBJ2-1; no clear D. V lost 2 bases and J lost 4, with 6 bases in between. The CDR3 totals 12 residues. The germline CDR1 and CDR2 sequences are DFQATT and SNEGSKA (reference sequence). For the CDR3, the DNA is TGCAGTGCTAGACGACTGTACAATGAGCAGTTCTTC. Its translation: CSARRLYNEQFF.

This clonotype was seen only a few times. The chain combines TRBV29-1 with TRBJ1-1; D is unclear. Germline V lookup: CDR1 SQVTM, CDR2 ANQGSEA. The length of the CDR3 is 10 residues. The ends were cut back, 5 bases at V and 7 bases at J, with 8 bases in the middle. The CDR3 DNA reads as TGCAGCGTTTCTCGGGGTGAAGCTTTCTTT. The encoded protein is CSVSRGEAFF.

This clonotype has a handful of counts. This chain uses TRBV19 with TRBJ1-5; D gene uncertain. The germline gives CDR1 LNHDA, CDR2 SQIVND (reference sequence). V was clipped by 10 bases and J by 2 bases, with 15 bases between them. CDR3 length equals 14 residues. CDR3 sequence reads: CATHYGRGNQPQHF. The CDR3 bases are TGTGCCACCCACTACGGACGAGGCAATCAGCCCCAGCATTTT.

This clonotype was picked up a small number of times. The chain has TRBV28 and TRBJ2-7, with TRBD1 matching 9 bases. The length of the CDR3 is 15 residues. Unmatched junction bases numbered 10, after V lost 5 bases and J lost 5 bases. Germline V gene lookup returns CDR1 MDHEN and CDR2 SYDVKM. CDR3 sequence reads: CASSHRGQGFDEQYF. CDR3 nucleotides: TGTGCCAGCAGTCACAGGGGGCAGGGGTTCGACGAGCAGTACTTC.

This clonotype was observed a handful of times. This chain uses TRBV12-3 or TRBV12-4 with TRBJ2-1; 8 bases match TRBD1. There are 13 residues in the CDR3. V lost 7 bases to trimming and J lost 6 bases; unmatched junction nucleotides: 5. The CDR3 loop reads CASTTTGVNEQFF. DNA for the CDR3: TGTGCCAGCACCACGACAGGGGTCAATGAGCAGTTCTTC.

This clonotype was seen a handful of times. The chain's CDR3 is CSVNEQGSSYEQYF. CDR3 sequence (DNA): TGCAGCGTGAATGAACAGGGATCCTCCTACGAGCAGTACTTC. The gene calls are TRBV29-1 and TRBJ2-7, with D possibly matching TRBD1 (6 bases). Germline CDR1 and CDR2: SQVTM and ANQGSEA. V was trimmed by 6 bases and J by 0 bases, leaving 15 bases between them. This CDR3 is 14 amino acids long.

The chain has TRBV6-2 or TRBV6-3 and TRBJ2-7, with 7 bases fitting TRBD1. CDR1 is MNHEY, CDR2 SVGEGT, per germline. The CDR3 contains 12 residues. The ends lost 5 bases at V and 6 bases at J; junction bases unmatched: 4. In DNA form, the CDR3 reads TGTGCCAGCAGTCAGACAGGGACCGAGCAGTACGTC. Its translation is CASSQTGTEQYV.

The V call is TRBV19, the J call TRBJ1-1; D call uncertain. Germline V gene sequence: CDR1 LNHDA, CDR2 SQIVND (reference sequence). The CDR3 consists of 13 residues. The V and J ends lost 5 bases and 3 bases respectively, with 10 bases between them. CDR3 in amino acids: CASSSGGDTEAFF. Here the CDR3 DNA reads TGTGCCAGTAGTTCGGGTGGGGACACTGAAGCTTTCTTT.

There are a few counts of this clonotype. This chain connects TRBV28 to TRBJ2-5, with 8 positions matching TRBD1. CDR3 length: 15 amino acids. CDR1 and CDR2 (germline): MDHEN, SYDVKM. J gave up 4 bases and V 5 bases, and 9 bases lay outside the gene matches. The CDR3 loop is CASSPMQGARETQYF. CDR3 nucleotides: TGTGCCAGCAGTCCAATGCAGGGGGCTCGAGAGACCCAGTACTTC.

This clonotype was detected a few times. V and J are TRBV6-2 or TRBV6-3 and TRBJ1-6; D unresolved. This CDR3 spans 13 amino acids. Germline CDR1 reads MNHEY; CDR2 reads SVGEGT. V shed 6 bases and J shed 9 bases, with 12 bases lying between them. Written as DNA, the CDR3 is TGTGCCAGCAGGCCGGGCTCGGCTTCACCCCTCCACTTT. Residues: CASRPGSASPLHF.

This clonotype was seen more than once but under ten times. V is TRBV11-2 and J is TRBJ2-5, with D maybe TRBD2 (5 bases). Trimming pared 3 bases from V and 5 bases from J, leaving 25 bases between. Germline assignment: CDR1 SGHAT and CDR2 FQNNGV. This CDR3 spans 18 amino acids. CDR3 in amino acids: CASSLSRSWADRRETQYF. The CDR3 DNA is TGTGCCAGCAGCTTGTCCCGATCGTGGGCAGACCGGAGGGAGACCCAGTACTTC.

This clonotype has just a few counts. The chain joins TRBV5-1 to TRBJ2-7; possibly TRBD2 for D (5 bases). The CDR3 runs to 13 residues. Per the germline V gene, CDR1 is SGHRS and CDR2 is YFSETQ. Trimming stripped 4 bases from V and 6 bases from J, with 14 bases between. The chain's CDR3 is CASSAGLGLEQYV. The CDR3 DNA follows: TGCGCCAGCAGCGCTGGACTGGGTCTCGAGCAGTACGTC.